This T cell receptor (beta chain) originates from a study of blood T cells in healthy people across ages. Donor samples were obtained from healthy Caucasian individuals from Russia, aged about 6 to 95. Every sample gave at least 5 micrograms of total RNA when it was extracted. Germline values: CDR1 SGHRS, CDR2 YFSETQ. The CDR3 consists of 14 residues. A second about 7 to 12 cycle PCR used barcoded and J-beta primers. TCRdb re-analysed the 5' RACE reads in MiXCR, keeping a single row per CDR3 protein. The repertoire holds hundreds of thousands of distinct CDR3 sequences, with more than 25% as singletons. To note about this clonotype: Its cognate antigen is unknown.

Regarding the study as a whole: Diversity estimated from one million T cells was considered an underestimate. Higher diversity, along with more naive CD4+ cells, distinguished long-lived donors from aged donors.

The sequencing input was blood. The receptor was derived from a woman older than 75 in good health. The chain joins TRBV5-1 to TRBJ2-5; 9 bases map to TRBD2. The J call may be wrong; the DNA end is better matched by TRBJ2-7. The CDR3 nucleotides are TGCGCCAGCAGCTTGGCGGCTAGCGGGGTCGAGCAGTACTTC. Translated, it gives CASSLAASGVEQYF.